One sample yielded the 18 T cell receptor beta chains listed below, sequenced in a study of cytomegalovirus exposure and HLA in healthy donors. The PCR ran on 60 Vbeta and 13 Jbeta primers. Assay: immunoSEQ multiplex PCR; the TCRdb copy retains only in-frame clones and omits some. Among approximately 150,000 clones listed, just under 85% were seen once. Sequences were obtained from PBMCs. All receptors derive from a woman aged 55-70 years in good health and CMV-seropositive.

The chain recombines TRBV2 with TRBJ1-1; D is unclear. This CDR3 is 15 amino acids long. Between the trimmed V and J ends, which lost 3 bases and 4 bases, there was a span of 15 bases. Germline CDR1 and CDR2: SNHLY and FYNNEI. The CDR3: CASSESRVPSTEAFF. CDR3 in DNA: TGTGCCAGCAGTGAGAGTCGGGTCCCCAGCACTGAAGCTTTCTTT.

The rearrangement joins TRBV10-1 to TRBJ1-5; 8 bases line up with TRBD1. CDR3 length: 19 residues. CDR1 and CDR2 from the germline V gene are WNHNN and SYGVQD (reference sequence). Trimming removed 0 bases from V and 6 bases from J; junction bases left unmatched: 16. The CDR3 bases are TGCGCCAGCAGTGAGTCGGCAGGGGGCGGTCTAAGGCGGATTCAGCCCCAGCATTTT. Translated, it gives CASSESAGGGLRRIQPQHF.

V usage is TRBV9 and J usage is TRBJ1-5; tentative D call: TRBD1 (5 bases). The CDR3 is made up of 15 amino acids. In germline, CDR1 is SGDLS, CDR2 YYNGEE. Trimming took off 3 bases at V and 7 bases at J, with 17 bases between the two ends. In DNA, the CDR3 is TGTGCCAGCAGCGCTCTTCAGGGAGGCGGGCAGCCCCAGCATTTT. This gives the protein CASSALQGGGQPQHF.

This sequence joins TRBV14 and TRBJ1-1, with TRBD1 matching over 12 bases. The CDR3 has 16 amino acids. V lost 0 bases and J lost 5; bases outside the gene matches: 4. Germline V gene sequence: CDR1 SGHDN, CDR2 FVKESK. The CDR3, as DNA: TGTGCCAGCAGCCAAGAATGGGACAGGGGGCCGACTGAAGCTTTCTTT. It specifies CASSQEWDRGPTEAFF. Combining the CDR3 with reference TRBV14 and TRBJ1-1 gives the whole variable domain EAGVTQFPSHSVIEKGQTVTLRCDPISGHDNLYWYRRVMGKEIKFLLHFVKESKQDESGMPNNRFLAERTGGTYSTLKVQPAELEDSGVYFCASSQEWDRGPTEAFFGQGTRLTVV.

The chain recombines TRBV4-1 with TRBJ1-2; the D gene is possibly TRBD1 (5 bases). CDR3 length: 15 amino acids. The germline CDR1 and CDR2 sequences are MGHRA and YSYEKL. The V gene lost 0 bases and the J gene lost 5 bases, with 13 bases spanning the gap. The DNA of the CDR3 is TGCGCCAGCAGCCAAGAAACAGGAGATTTGTATGGCTACACCTTC. Protein: CASSQETGDLYGYTF.

This chain joins TRBV5-5 and TRBJ1-1; D gene uncertain. Germline V lookup: CDR1 SGHKS, CDR2 YYEKEE (reference sequence). Between the trimmed V and J ends, which lost 0 bases and 1 base, there was a span of 10 bases. The length of the CDR3 is 15 residues. CDR3 amino acids: CASSLGPTENTEAFF. CDR3 nucleotides: TGTGCCAGCAGCTTGGGACCCACAGAGAACACTGAAGCTTTCTTT.

The chain couples TRBV10-3 to TRBJ1-1; 7 positions agree with TRBD1. CDR3 size: 13 residues. V lost 11 bases, J lost 5 bases, and 11 bases stayed unmatched. Germline V gene sequence: CDR1 ENHRY, CDR2 SYGVKD. CDR3 region: CASRIPGGTEAFF. CDR3 DNA: TGTGCCTCTCGGATCCCAGGGGGAACTGAAGCTTTCTTT.

The rearrangement joins TRBV19 to TRBJ1-4, with 7 bases lining up with TRBD1. J lost 5 bases, V lost 2 bases, and 5 bases had no gene match. The length of the CDR3 is 15 residues. The germline V gene encodes CDR1 LNHDA and CDR2 SQIVND (reference sequence). The CDR3 here is CASSIQGELNEKLFF. As DNA, the CDR3 is TGTGCCAGTAGTATACAGGGGGAACTAAATGAAAAACTGTTTTTT.

This clone turned up a few times. The rearrangement joins TRBV5-1 to TRBJ1-2, with 8 bases lining up with TRBD1. V shed 0 bases, J shed 6 bases, and the junction held 10 bases outside the gene matches. This CDR3 comprises 16 residues. CDR1 SGHRS and CDR2 YFSETQ come from the germline V gene. CDR3 sequence: CASSLAAGGNGNGYTF. CDR3 nucleotides: TGCGCCAGCAGCTTGGCAGCAGGGGGCAACGGGAATGGCTACACCTTC.

About this clone: The sample carries other DNA sequences with the same CDR3. This chain links TRBV27 with TRBJ2-7; 9 bases match TRBD2. This CDR3 has 14 residues. Per the germline V gene, CDR1 is MNHEY and CDR2 is SMNVEV (reference sequence). V lost 4 bases and J lost 3; bases outside the gene matches: 4. CDR3 amino acids: CASSSGLAGYEQYF. The CDR3 coding sequence is TGTGCCAGCAGTTCGGGACTAGCAGGCTACGAGCAGTACTTC.

The chain carries TRBV4-3 and TRBJ2-2; 11 positions match TRBD1. This CDR3 contains 16 residues. CDR1 is LGHNA, CDR2 YSLEER, per germline. With 4 bases clipped from V and 4 bases from J, the junction kept 5 bases outside the gene matches. The CDR3 reads CASSPGQGAGTGELFF. The CDR3 region has the DNA TGCGCCAGCAGCCCTGGACAGGGGGCCGGCACCGGGGAGCTGTTTTTT.

Concerning this clone itself: At the DNA level, this CDR3 is encoded by other sequences in the same sample as well. The chain carries TRBV5-8 and TRBJ2-7; 7 bases align to TRBD1. Germline assignment: CDR1 SGHTS and CDR2 YDEGEE. This CDR3 has 14 amino acids. Unmatched junction bases numbered 4, after V lost 0 bases and J lost 4 bases. The DNA of the CDR3 is TGTGCCAGCAGCTTGGGACAGGGAGTTTACGAGCAGTACTTC. Its translation is CASSLGQGVYEQYF.

CDR3 sequence (DNA): TGTGCCAGCAGCTTGAGCCCCGATTACGAGCAGTACTTC. Its protein product is CASSLSPDYEQYF. The J gene is TRBJ2-7, the V gene TRBV5-4; D remains unclear. This CDR3 is built from 13 residues. Trimming removed 1 base from V and 4 bases from J, with 9 bases in between. The germline CDR1 and CDR2 sequences are SGHNT and YYREEE (reference sequence).

This clone was seen only a few times. The V and J genes are TRBV6-5 and TRBJ2-7; tentatively, D is TRBD1 (6 bases). Per the germline V gene, CDR1 is MNHEY and CDR2 is SVGAGI. With 0 bases removed from V and 2 bases from J, the gap between germline ends came to 8 bases. This CDR3 spans 14 amino acids. DNA for the CDR3: TGTGCCAGCAGTTACTCAAGGACAGCCTACGAGCAGTACTTC. Its protein is CASSYSRTAYEQYF.

The sample holds one count of this clone. One junction end does not reproduce the germline sequence, and a read error may be involved. The chain joins TRBV7-7 to TRBJ2-5, with 12 bases identical to TRBD1. The CDR3 covers 15 residues. The V gene's germline CDR1 is SSHAT and CDR2 FNYEAQ (reference sequence). The CDR3 sequence is CASSLGTGGGETQYF. As DNA, the CDR3 is TGTGCTAGCAGCTTAGGGACAGGGGGCGGAGAGACCCAGTACTTC.

This chain uses TRBV30 with TRBJ2-3; tentatively, D is TRBD2 (7 bases). The V and J ends lost 3 bases and 9 bases respectively, with 16 bases between them. CDR3 size: 13 residues. Germline values: CDR1 GTSNPN, CDR2 SVGIG (reference sequence). CDR3 nucleotides: TGTGCCTGGAGGGGGGGGGCCAGGGACACGCAGTATTTT. Translated, it gives CAWRGGARDTQYF.

V and J are TRBV5-1 and TRBJ1-4; 8 bases are a match to TRBD1. There are 14 residues in the CDR3. Germline V gives CDR1 SGHRS, CDR2 YFSETQ. Germline trimming cut 4 bases from V and 7 bases from J; bases unmatched to any gene: 6. CDR3 amino acids: CASSARGPGEKLFF. The CDR3 DNA reads as TGCGCCAGCAGCGCCAGGGGGCCCGGTGAAAAACTGTTTTTT.

This clone was counted only a few times. This chain connects TRBV6-1 to TRBJ1-3; 8 nucleotides align to TRBD1. J was trimmed by 3 bases and V by 4 bases; bases with no gene match: 8. Germline assignment: CDR1 MNHNS and CDR2 SASEGT. The CDR3 spans 16 residues. The CDR3 coding sequence is TGTGCCAGCAGTGGATCGGCAGGGGGCCTTGGAAACACCATATATTTT. It yields the protein CASSGSAGGLGNTIYF.